A single sample is the source of the 4 T cell receptor beta chains below, sequenced in a study of T cell responses to AZD1222 COVID-19 vaccine. Profiling relied on immunoSEQ multiplex PCR, and the TCRdb table lists in-frame clones only, not all of them. The data hold 90,000 to 150,000 clones, with roughly 90% observed a single time. The material sequenced was peripheral blood, taken on day 0 of AZD1222 vaccination. Receptors originate from an adult in good health.

The genes are TRBV20-1 and TRBJ1-2, with 7 bases identical to TRBD1. Trimming removed 3 bases from V and 4 bases from J; junction bases left unmatched: 8. Germline values: CDR1 DFQATT, CDR2 SNEGSKA (reference sequence). The length of the CDR3 is 14 residues. The CDR3 loop reads CSASFSGGRYGYTF. CDR3 DNA sequence: TGCAGTGCTAGTTTCTCAGGGGGACGCTATGGCTACACCTTC.

The chain recombines TRBV7-3 with TRBJ2-7; 8 bases agree with TRBD1. Germline lookup yields CDR1 SGHTA and CDR2 FQGTGA. The trim removed 5 bases at V and 6 bases at J, leaving 12 bases unmatched. The CDR3 is 15 amino acids. Here the CDR3 DNA reads TGTGCCAGCAGCCCCACCGGACAGGGTCTTGCCGAGCAGTACTTC. It is translated as CASSPTGQGLAEQYF.

V and J are TRBV5-6 and TRBJ1-1, with 9 nucleotides matching TRBD1. V shed 2 bases, J shed 0 bases, and the junction held 2 bases outside the gene matches. CDR3 length: 15 amino acids. CDR1 and CDR2 from the germline V gene are SGHDT and YYEEEE. CDR3 nucleotide sequence: TGTGCCAGCAGCTTTGGACAGGGGATGAACACTGAAGCTTTCTTT. This encodes CASSFGQGMNTEAFF.

The chain uses TRBV5-1 and TRBJ2-2; D possibly corresponds to TRBD1 (6 bases). The CDR3 runs to 16 residues. Trimming removed 1 base from V and 5 bases from J, with 15 bases in between. Germline V lookup: CDR1 SGHRS, CDR2 YFSETQ. CDR3 sequence: CASSLTIQGLTGELFF. In nucleotides, the CDR3 is TGCGCCAGCAGCTTGACCATACAGGGTCTTACCGGGGAGCTGTTTTTT. Supplemented by reference TRBV5-1 and TRBJ2-2, the full variable domain reads KAGVTQTPRYLIKTRGQQVTLSCSPISGHRSVSWYQQTPGQGLQFLFEYFSETQRNKGNFPGRFSGRQFSNSRSEMNVSTLELGDSALYLCASSLTIQGLTGELFFGEGSRLTVL.